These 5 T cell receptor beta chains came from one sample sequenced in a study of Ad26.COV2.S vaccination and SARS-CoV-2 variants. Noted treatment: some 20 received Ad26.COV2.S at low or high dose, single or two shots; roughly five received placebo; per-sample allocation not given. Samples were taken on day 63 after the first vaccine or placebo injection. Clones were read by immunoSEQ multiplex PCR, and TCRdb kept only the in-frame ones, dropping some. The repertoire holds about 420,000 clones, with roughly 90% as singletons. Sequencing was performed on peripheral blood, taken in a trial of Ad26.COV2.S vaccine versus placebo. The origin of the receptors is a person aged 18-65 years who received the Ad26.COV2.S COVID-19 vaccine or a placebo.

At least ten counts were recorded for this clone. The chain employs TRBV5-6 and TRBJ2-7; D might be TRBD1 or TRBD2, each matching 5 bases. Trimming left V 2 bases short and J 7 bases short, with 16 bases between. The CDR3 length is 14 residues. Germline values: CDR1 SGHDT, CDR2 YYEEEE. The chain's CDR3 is CASSFSGLAREQYF. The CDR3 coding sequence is TGTGCCAGCAGCTTTTCGGGGCTCGCTAGGGAGCAGTACTTC.

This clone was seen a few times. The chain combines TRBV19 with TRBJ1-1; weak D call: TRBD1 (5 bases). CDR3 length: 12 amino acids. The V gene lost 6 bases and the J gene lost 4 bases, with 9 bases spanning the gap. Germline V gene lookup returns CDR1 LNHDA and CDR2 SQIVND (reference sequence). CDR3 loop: CASSAGSTEAFF. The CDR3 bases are TGTGCCAGTAGCGCAGGGTCCACTGAAGCTTTCTTT.

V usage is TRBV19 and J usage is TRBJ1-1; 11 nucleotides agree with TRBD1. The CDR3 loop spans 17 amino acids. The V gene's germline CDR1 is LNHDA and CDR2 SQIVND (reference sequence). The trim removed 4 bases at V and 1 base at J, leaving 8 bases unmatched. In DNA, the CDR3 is TGTGCCAGTAGTACCCTAGGACAGGGGGCTAGGAACACTGAAGCTTTCTTT. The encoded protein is CASSTLGQGARNTEAFF.

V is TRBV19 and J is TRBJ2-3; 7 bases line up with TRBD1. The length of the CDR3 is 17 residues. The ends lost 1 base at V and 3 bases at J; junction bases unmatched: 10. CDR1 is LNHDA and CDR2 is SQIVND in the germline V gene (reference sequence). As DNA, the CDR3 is TGTGCCAGTAGTATAGGATTCGGGACAGCAGGGACAGATACGCAGTATTTT. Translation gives CASSIGFGTAGTDTQYF.

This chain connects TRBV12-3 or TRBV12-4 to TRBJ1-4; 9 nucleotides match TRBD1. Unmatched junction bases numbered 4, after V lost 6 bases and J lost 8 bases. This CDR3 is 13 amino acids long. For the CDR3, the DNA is TGTGCCAGCAGGTGGACAGGGGAGGAAAAACTGTTTTTT. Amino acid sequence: CASRWTGEEKLFF.